One and the same sample provided the 29 T cell receptor beta chains below, sequenced in a study of T cell responses to AZD1222 COVID-19 vaccine. The data were produced by immunoSEQ multiplex PCR, yet TCRdb's version contains in-frame clones alone and is incomplete. The repertoire includes roughly 120,000 clones, 87% of them detected once, and about 2.5% sits in the top ten. The sample in question was peripheral blood, obtained 28 days after the second AZD1222 dose. These TCRs come from an adult who received the AZD1222 COVID-19 vaccine.

The chain joins TRBV30 to TRBJ2-5; D may be TRBD1 or TRBD2 (6 bases each). Trimming took off 2 bases at V and 5 bases at J, with 12 bases between the two ends. Germline CDR1 and CDR2: GTSNPN and SVGIG (reference sequence). This CDR3 is built from 13 residues. The CDR3 DNA reads TGTGCCTGGAGTAAGGGGGGTTCGGAGACCCAGTACTTC. Its protein is CAWSKGGSETQYF.

This clone occurred once. The V call is TRBV30, the J call TRBJ2-3, with D unclear. Germline CDR1 is GTSNPN and CDR2 is SVGIG (reference sequence). There are 14 residues in the CDR3. V lost 0 bases and J 0 bases, leaving 7 bases between the germline ends. CDR3 amino acids: CAWSVAVSTDTQYF. CDR3 coding DNA: TGTGCCTGGAGTGTGGCAGTTAGCACAGATACGCAGTATTTT.

J is TRBJ1-1 and V is TRBV27; possibly TRBD1 for D (6 bases). V lost 5 bases, J lost 3 bases, and 19 bases lay in between. This CDR3 has 16 amino acids. Germline V gene data show CDR1 as MNHEY and CDR2 as SMNVEV (reference sequence). CDR3 nucleotide sequence: TGTGCCAGCAGTCCAATCTCACAGGGTTGGGACACTGAAGCTTTCTTT. It translates to CASSPISQGWDTEAFF.

The chain employs TRBV19 and TRBJ2-2; D might be TRBD1 (5 bases). Germline values: CDR1 LNHDA, CDR2 SQIVND (reference sequence). The germline V and J ends were trimmed by 3 bases and 1 base, with 9 bases remaining between them. The CDR3 consists of 15 residues. Here the CDR3 reads CASSMGTGNTGELFF. In DNA form, the CDR3 reads TGTGCCAGTAGTATGGGAACAGGGAACACCGGGGAGCTGTTTTTT.

This clone was observed once. This chain links TRBV4-1 with TRBJ2-1; D is ambiguous. Germline loops: CDR1 MGHRA, CDR2 YSYEKL. CDR3 size: 16 residues. Trimming took off 0 bases at V and 0 bases at J, with 9 bases between the two ends. CDR3 in DNA: TGCGCCAGCAGCCAAGAAGTAACTAACTCCTACAATGAGCAGTTCTTC. As protein: CASSQEVTNSYNEQFF.

The sample holds a few counts of this clone. The genes are TRBV6-5 and TRBJ2-2; tentative D call: TRBD1 (6 bases). Trimming removed 0 bases at V and 6 bases at J, with 8 bases between. From germline, CDR1 is MNHEY and CDR2 SVGAGI. This CDR3 region has 14 residues. Written as DNA, the CDR3 is TGTGCCAGCAGTTACTCCGAGGGGGCCGGGGAGCTGTTTTTT. This codes for CASSYSEGAGELFF.

The V call is TRBV30, the J call TRBJ2-5, with D perhaps TRBD2 (6 bases). CDR3 size: 15 residues. The V end was cut by 1 base, the J end by 4 bases, with 16 bases between. Per the germline V gene, CDR1 is GTSNPN and CDR2 is SVGIG (reference sequence). CDR3 in DNA: TGTGCCTGGAGTGGTCAACGGGGGACCGGAGAGACCCAGTACTTC. Amino acid sequence: CAWSGQRGTGETQYF.

This clone was seen only a few times. The junction departs from germline at one end; a sequencing error may be responsible. This chain joins TRBV7-7 and TRBJ2-5; D remains ambiguous. The CDR3 is 13 amino acids. CDR1 and CDR2 (germline): SSHAT, FNYEAQ (reference sequence). The CDR3 nucleotides read TGTGCTAGCAGCCCCGGGCAAAGAGAGACCCAGTACTTC. This gives the protein CASSPGQRETQYF.

The chain employs TRBV7-8 and TRBJ1-4; no clear D. The CDR3 has 16 amino acids. Trimming left V 1 base short and J 0 bases short, with 9 bases between. Germline CDR1 is SGHVS and CDR2 is FQNEAQ. CDR3: CASSLVGPATNEKLFF. CDR3 bases: TGTGCCAGCAGCTTAGTAGGGCCAGCAACTAATGAAAAACTGTTTTTT.

This CDR3 is CASRTPSNTEAFF. CDR3 DNA: TGTGCCAGCCGGACTCCATCCAACACTGAAGCTTTCTTT. The gene calls are TRBV7-2 and TRBJ1-1; unclear D gene. Germline loops: CDR1 SGHTA, CDR2 FQGNSA. The CDR3 runs 13 residues. V lost 8 bases to trimming and J lost 2 bases, with 12 bases between them.

The chain carries TRBV27 and TRBJ1-6, with D possibly matching TRBD1 (6 bases). In germline, CDR1 is MNHEY, CDR2 SMNVEV (reference sequence). The V end lost 5 bases, the J end lost 10 bases, and 15 bases lay between the germline ends. The CDR3 runs to 14 residues. CDR3 sequence (DNA): TGTGCCAGCAGTCTACAGGGCCGGGGCTCACCCCTCCACTTT. It codes for CASSLQGRGSPLHF.

The V call is TRBV10-2, the J call TRBJ2-7, with TRBD1 as a possible D gene (5 bases). CDR3 length: 11 amino acids. Trimming left V 4 bases short and J 5 bases short, with 6 bases between. Germline V gene lookup returns CDR1 WSHSY and CDR2 SAAADI. This CDR3 reads CASSVQDEQYF. Here the CDR3 DNA reads TGCGCCAGCAGTGTACAGGACGAGCAGTACTTC.

V and J are TRBV11-2 and TRBJ2-7; D ambiguous. Between the trimmed V and J ends, which lost 4 bases and 1 base, there was a span of 11 bases. CDR1 and CDR2 from the germline V gene are SGHAT and FQNNGV. This CDR3 is built from 14 residues. The CDR3 DNA sequence: TGTGCCAGCAGCTACTATACAGATTCCTACGAGCAGTACTTC. It translates to CASSYYTDSYEQYF.

The J gene is TRBJ2-2, the V gene TRBV18; TRBD2 matches at 7 bases. CDR1 KGHSH and CDR2 LQKENI come from the germline V gene. The CDR3 runs to 16 residues. Trimming at V came to 2 bases and at J to 3 bases, leaving 6 bases not matched to a gene. The CDR3 here is CASSPGRGEHTGELFF. As DNA, the CDR3 is TGTGCCAGCTCACCAGGACGGGGGGAACACACCGGGGAGCTGTTTTTT.

The chain joins TRBV28 to TRBJ2-3, with D tentatively TRBD2 (7 bases). Germline V lookup: CDR1 MDHEN, CDR2 SYDVKM. With 11 bases removed from V and 0 bases from J, the gap between germline ends came to 12 bases. CDR3 length equals 13 residues. The CDR3 DNA follows: TGTGCCCACGGGGGGCCTAGCACAGATACGCAGTATTTT. Its translation is CAHGGPSTDTQYF. Together with reference TRBV28 and TRBJ2-3, the CDR3 gives the full variable domain: DVKVTQSSRYLVKRTGEKVFLECVQDMDHENMFWYRQDPGLGLRLIYFSYDVKMKEKGDIPEGYSVSREKKERFSLILESASTNQTSMYLCAHGGPSTDTQYFGPGTRLTVL.

The chain joins TRBV27 to TRBJ2-3; D is possibly TRBD1 or TRBD2 (5 bases each). CDR3 length equals 17 residues. Germline V CDR1 and CDR2: MNHEY, SMNVEV (reference sequence). V was trimmed by 2 bases and J by 0 bases, leaving 15 bases between them. This chain's CDR3 is CASSLMGTGASTDTQYF. In nucleotides, the CDR3 is TGTGCCAGCAGTTTAATGGGAACCGGGGCGAGCACAGATACGCAGTATTTT.

The chain links TRBV18 to TRBJ2-1, with D possibly being TRBD1 or TRBD2 (5 bases each). Germline CDR1 is KGHSH and CDR2 is LQKENI. Trimming took 4 bases from V and 3 from J, leaving 13 bases between them. The CDR3 sequence is 15 residues long. DNA for the CDR3: TGTGCCAGCTCACAACAGGTCGGAGGCTACAATGAGCAGTTCTTC. Residues: CASSQQVGGYNEQFF. Using reference TRBV18 and TRBJ2-1 for the parts outside the CDR3, the full variable domain is NAGVMQNPRHLVRRRGQEARLRCSPMKGHSHVYWYRQLPEEGLKFMVYLQKENIIDESGMPKERFSAEFPKEGPSILRIQQVVRGDSAAYFCASSQQVGGYNEQFFGPGTRLTVL.

V and J are TRBV7-2 and TRBJ1-5, with 8 bases matching TRBD1. In germline, CDR1 is SGHTA, CDR2 FQGNSA. Trimming took 0 bases from V and 7 from J; bases not matched to a gene: 8. The CDR3 covers 16 residues. CDR3 amino acids: CASSLAETGAGQPQHF. The CDR3 DNA follows: TGTGCCAGCAGCTTAGCGGAGACAGGGGCAGGGCAGCCCCAGCATTTT.

J is TRBJ2-1 and V is TRBV10-2; 10 bases match TRBD2. V lost 5 bases and J lost 7; bases outside the gene matches: 5. The CDR3 runs to 14 residues. Germline CDR1 is WSHSY and CDR2 is SAAADI. Here the CDR3 DNA reads TGCGCCAGCAGTTTAGCGGGGGGCGCGAATGAGCAGTTCTTC. It codes for CASSLAGGANEQFF.

This chain connects TRBV27 to TRBJ1-4, with 9 bases lining up with TRBD1. Germline CDR1 MNHEY, CDR2 SMNVEV (reference sequence). CDR3 length: 15 amino acids. Losses at the gene ends were 8 bases for V and 14 bases for J; bases not matched to a gene: 18. CDR3 protein: CASRREGQGDDRLFF. The CDR3 nucleotides read TGTGCCAGCCGTCGGGAGGGACAGGGTGACGATAGGCTGTTTTTT.

The V gene is TRBV24-1, the J gene TRBJ2-3; the D gene could be TRBD1 or TRBD2 (5 bases each). Germline V gene data show CDR1 as KGHDR and CDR2 as SFDVKD. The CDR3 is 15 amino acids. Trimming shortened V by 3 bases and J by 4 bases, and 13 bases separated the two germline ends. CDR3 amino acids: CATSDRTQGPDTQYF. CDR3 bases: TGTGCCACCAGTGATCGAACCCAGGGACCAGATACGCAGTATTTT.

The chain recombines TRBV18 with TRBJ1-5; no firm D call. V was pared by 4 bases and J by 0 bases, with 7 bases between. CDR1 and CDR2 (germline): KGHSH, LQKENI. The CDR3 is 14 residues long. This chain's CDR3 is CASSLGNSNQPQHF. The DNA of the CDR3 is TGTGCCAGCTCACTAGGGAATAGCAATCAGCCCCAGCATTTT. Together with reference TRBV18 and TRBJ1-5, the CDR3 gives the full variable domain: NAGVMQNPRHLVRRRGQEARLRCSPMKGHSHVYWYRQLPEEGLKFMVYLQKENIIDESGMPKERFSAEFPKEGPSILRIQQVVRGDSAAYFCASSLGNSNQPQHFGDGTRLSIL.

This chain connects TRBV15 to TRBJ1-5; D is uncertain. The CDR3 runs to 15 residues. Looked up from germline, CDR1 is LNHNV and CDR2 is YYDKDF (reference sequence). The V end lost 1 base, the J end lost 6 bases, and 13 bases lay between the germline ends. DNA of the CDR3: TGTGCCACCAGCAGAGGACCGCAGGACTTTCAGCCCCAGCATTTT. Translating it yields CATSRGPQDFQPQHF.

The rearrangement joins TRBV6-5 to TRBJ1-1; TRBD1 might be the D (5 bases). CDR1 and CDR2 (germline): MNHEY, SVGAGI. This CDR3 contains 13 residues. Trimming removed 5 bases from V and 0 bases from J, with 7 bases in between. CDR3 sequence: CASSRGMNTEAFF. For the CDR3, the DNA is TGTGCCAGCAGTAGGGGAATGAACACTGAAGCTTTCTTT.

The chain recombines TRBV5-1 with TRBJ2-7; 12 nucleotides line up with TRBD1. V shed 0 bases, J shed 5 bases, and the junction held 6 bases outside the gene matches. The CDR3 extends over 16 amino acids. CDR1 is SGHRS, CDR2 YFSETQ, per germline. In DNA, the CDR3 is TGCGCCAGCAGCTTGGCGCCTGGGACAGGGGGCGACGAGCAGTACTTC. Protein: CASSLAPGTGGDEQYF.

The chain links TRBV28 to TRBJ2-7; D is perhaps TRBD1 (6 bases). The germline V and J ends were trimmed by 7 bases and 1 base, with 14 bases remaining between them. Per the germline V gene, CDR1 is MDHEN and CDR2 is SYDVKM. There are 14 residues in the CDR3. The CDR3 here is CASTSQGSSYEQYF. The CDR3 DNA sequence: TGTGCCAGCACCTCACAGGGTAGTTCCTACGAGCAGTACTTC.

J is TRBJ2-7 and V is TRBV18; D unresolved. Germline CDR1 KGHSH, CDR2 LQKENI. This CDR3 comprises 13 residues. Trimming took off 3 bases at V and 6 bases at J, with 12 bases between the two ends. CDR3 sequence (DNA): TGTGCCAGCTCACCCACATTTACCGGCGAGCAGTACTTC. Translated: CASSPTFTGEQYF.

This rearrangement joins TRBV29-1 to TRBJ1-2; D unresolved. The germline gives CDR1 SQVTM, CDR2 ANQGSEA. Trimming removed 3 bases from V and 4 bases from J, with 9 bases in between. The CDR3 length is 12 residues. The CDR3 region has the DNA TGCAGCGTTGACACGAACGGCTATGGCTACACCTTC. Encoded protein: CSVDTNGYGYTF.

Note on this clone: Other nucleotide sequences in the sample specify the same CDR3. V and J are TRBV18 and TRBJ2-1; 11 positions agree with TRBD2. Germline V gene lookup returns CDR1 KGHSH and CDR2 LQKENI. This CDR3 has 14 amino acids. Trimming took 7 bases from V and 3 from J; bases not matched to a gene: 2. The CDR3 DNA reads TGTGCCAGCTTCGGACTAGCGGGCTACAATGAGCAGTTCTTC. It translates to CASFGLAGYNEQFF.